This TCR beta chain was captured in a study of sequential checkpoint blockade in melanoma. Turning to the study itself: Randomization was 1:1 between first-line nivolumab→ipilimumab and ipilimumab→nivolumab.

This sample's treatment: randomized to nivolumab then ipilimumab (arm A) or the reverse (arm B). Patients had received no earlier DNA-damaging chemotherapy. Profiling relied on immunoSEQ multiplex PCR, and the TCRdb table lists in-frame clones only, not all of them. The data contain approximately 28,000 clones, over 80% of them singletons. The germline V gene has CDR1 SQVTM and CDR2 ANQGSEA. Trimming stripped 7 bases from V and 2 bases from J, with 15 bases between. The CDR3 length is 13 residues. The genes are TRBV29-1 and TRBJ2-7; possibly TRBD2 for D (6 bases). Sample: CD8+ T cells sorted from blood (inferred from file names), taken from a patient given nivolumab and ipilimumab in sequence. The sequence came from a human donor with melanoma. The CDR3 spells CSAGVAEAYEQYF. The DNA for the CDR3 is TGCAGCGCCGGGGTAGCGGAGGCCTACGAGCAGTACTTC.